Shown below are 25 T cell receptor beta chains from a single sample sequenced in a study of CD8 T cells in ankylosing spondylitis. The study, taken as a whole, reports: Eight or nine highly homologous variants made up a TCR beta motif that seemed to typify ankylosing spondylitis blood.

For these receptors, no antigen is known. In TCRdb, the 5' RACE reads were re-called with MiXCR into one record per CDR3 protein. The sample has roughly 490,000 distinct CDR3 sequences; less than 6% are singletons. Source material: blood, either unsorted or a sorted T cell fraction (not recorded which). The receptors derive from a male donor with ankylosing spondylitis.

There are many counts of this clonotype. The V and J genes are TRBV12-5 and TRBJ2-2, with 7 bases identical to TRBD2. Unmatched junction bases numbered 7, after V lost 9 bases and J lost 0 bases. Germline-derived CDR1 and CDR2 are LGHNT and FRNRAP. The CDR3 loop spans 15 amino acids. The CDR3 bases are TGTGCTAGCAGGATGGGGGGGGCGAACACCGGGGAGCTGTTTTTT. Translated: CASRMGGANTGELFF. Filled out from reference TRBV12-5 and TRBJ2-2, the complete variable domain reads DARVTQTPRHKVTEMGQEVTMRCQPILGHNTVFWYRQTMMQGLELLAYFRNRAPLDDSGMPKDRFSAEMPDATLATLKIQPSEPRDSAVYFCASRMGGANTGELFFGEGSRLTVL.

The sample holds many counts of this clonotype. This sequence joins TRBV28 and TRBJ2-5; a possible D gene is TRBD2 (5 bases). CDR1 is MDHEN and CDR2 is SYDVKM in the germline V gene. The CDR3 has 16 residues. V dropped 1 base and J dropped 4 bases, with 16 bases sitting between them. The CDR3 DNA sequence: TGTGCCAGCAGTTTATCCCGGGGTGTGAGCGGAGAGACCCAGTACTTC. Translated, it gives CASSLSRGVSGETQYF. The entire variable domain, with the rest obtained from reference TRBV28 and TRBJ2-5, is as follows: DVKVTQSSRYLVKRTGEKVFLECVQDMDHENMFWYRQDPGLGLRLIYFSYDVKMKEKGDIPEGYSVSREKKERFSLILESASTNQTSMYLCASSLSRGVSGETQYFGPGTRLLVL.

This clonotype was seen repeatedly, ten times or more. The chain uses TRBV27 and TRBJ1-6; possible D gene TRBD1, 5 bases. The germline V gene has CDR1 MNHEY and CDR2 SMNVEV (reference sequence). V was pared by 10 bases and J by 4 bases, with 17 bases between. There are 15 residues in the CDR3. CDR3 DNA: TGTGCCACTCGGGACCCTAGAGCTTATAATTCACCCCTCCACTTT. Its protein is CATRDPRAYNSPLHF.

This clonotype showed up many times. V gene TRBV12-3 or TRBV12-4 combines with J gene TRBJ1-2, with TRBD1 identical over 8 bases. Trimming removed 5 bases from V and 6 bases from J; junction bases left unmatched: 5. CDR3 length: 13 amino acids. In DNA form, the CDR3 reads TGTGCCAGCAGTCTGAGGGACAGGAATGGCTACACCTTC. It is translated as CASSLRDRNGYTF.

This clonotype was seen many times. The rearrangement links TRBV20-1 to TRBJ2-1, with no clear D. Germline V lookup: CDR1 DFQATT, CDR2 SNEGSKA (reference sequence). Deletions cut 3 bases from V and 4 bases from J, with 7 bases between. There are 12 residues in the CDR3. CDR3 loop: CSASRQYNEQFF. The CDR3 region has the DNA TGCAGTGCTAGCAGGCAGTACAATGAGCAGTTCTTC.

This clonotype occurred many times. V is TRBV6-1 and J is TRBJ1-6; tentative D call: TRBD1 (5 bases). The germline V gene encodes CDR1 MNHNS and CDR2 SASEGT. The CDR3 runs 14 residues. V was trimmed by 4 bases and J by 4 bases, leaving 8 bases between them. The DNA for the CDR3 is TGTGCCAGCAGTGCGGGACCGTATAATTCACCCCTCCACTTT. This sequence encodes CASSAGPYNSPLHF.

The chain joins TRBV28 to TRBJ2-1, with 11 bases aligning to TRBD2. Unmatched junction bases numbered 13, after V lost 4 bases and J lost 5 bases. The CDR3 has 18 amino acids. The germline CDR1 and CDR2 sequences are MDHEN and SYDVKM. Here the CDR3 DNA reads TGTGCCAGCAGTTACCACCCTGGGGGGACTAGCGGCCACAATGAGCAGTTCTTC. It specifies CASSYHPGGTSGHNEQFF.

The table lists this clonotype with many counts. This chain connects TRBV10-3 to TRBJ2-5; weak D call: TRBD2 (5 bases). Trimming removed 0 bases at V and 6 bases at J, with 11 bases between. Germline lookup yields CDR1 ENHRY and CDR2 SYGVKD. The CDR3 runs to 14 residues. The CDR3 sequence: CAISESETTKTQYF. CDR3 bases: TGTGCCATCAGTGAGTCAGAGACTACGAAGACCCAGTACTTC.

This clonotype was counted ten times or more. This chain links TRBV15 with TRBJ2-1; D not certain. V was shortened by 0 bases and J by 8 bases, with 8 bases between the two germline ends. Germline V gives CDR1 LNHNV, CDR2 YYDKDF (reference sequence). CDR3 length: 13 amino acids. The CDR3 DNA sequence: TGTGCCACCAGCAGAGATCAAGTGGATGAGCAGTTCTTC. Its protein product is CATSRDQVDEQFF.

This clonotype appeared many times. CDR3 protein: CAWSSAVELFF. CDR3 coding DNA: TGTGCCTGGAGTTCGGCGGTGGAACTGTTTTTT. J is TRBJ1-4 and V is TRBV30; no reliable D call. V dropped 2 bases and J dropped 12 bases, with 10 bases sitting between them. Germline lookup yields CDR1 GTSNPN and CDR2 SVGIG (reference sequence). The CDR3 contains 11 residues.

This clonotype was seen ten or more times. The chain carries TRBV5-1 and TRBJ2-2; no clear D. This CDR3 comprises 13 residues. Germline V lookup: CDR1 SGHRS, CDR2 YFSETQ. V was trimmed by 2 bases and J by 5 bases, leaving 7 bases between them. The CDR3 sequence: CASSFRRTGELFF. The CDR3 DNA follows: TGCGCCAGCAGCTTTCGGCGAACCGGGGAGCTGTTTTTT. Full variable domain (missing parts from reference TRBV5-1 and TRBJ2-2): KAGVTQTPRYLIKTRGQQVTLSCSPISGHRSVSWYQQTPGQGLQFLFEYFSETQRNKGNFPGRFSGRQFSNSRSEMNVSTLELGDSALYLCASSFRRTGELFFGEGSRLTVL.

This clonotype was observed at least ten times. This CDR3 reads CSATSGFEETQYF. CDR3 nucleotide sequence: TGCAGTGCTACCTCGGGGTTTGAAGAGACCCAGTACTTC. V is TRBV20-1 and J is TRBJ2-5; possibly TRBD2 for D (5 bases). This CDR3 contains 13 residues. Germline-derived CDR1 and CDR2 are DFQATT and SNEGSKA (reference sequence). V gave up 4 bases and J gave up 3 bases, with 12 bases separating them.

This clonotype was detected many times. The chain combines TRBV4-3 with TRBJ1-6, with D hard to call. The V end was cut by 4 bases, the J end by 0 bases, with 10 bases between. Germline CDR1 and CDR2: LGHNA and YSLEER. The CDR3 length is 16 residues. The chain's CDR3 is CASSPQSYSYNSPLHF. The CDR3 DNA is TGCGCCAGCAGCCCGCAGAGTTACTCCTATAATTCACCCCTCCACTTT.

This clonotype showed up many times. The J gene is TRBJ2-3, the V gene TRBV6-1; TRBD2 matches 11 bases. J was trimmed by 5 bases and V by 6 bases; bases with no gene match: 7. The V gene's germline CDR1 is MNHNS and CDR2 SASEGT. The CDR3 is 15 amino acids. This CDR3 reads CASRRLAGWLDTQYF. The CDR3 nucleotides are TGTGCCAGCAGACGACTAGCGGGGTGGTTAGATACGCAGTATTTT.

There are many counts of this clonotype. The CDR3 nucleotides are TGTGCCACCCAGTGGGATAGCACAGATACGCAGTATTTT. It translates to CATQWDSTDTQYF. The V and J genes are TRBV24-1 and TRBJ2-3, with D hard to call. Looked up from germline, CDR1 is KGHDR and CDR2 is SFDVKD. The CDR3 has 13 residues. Trimming pared 9 bases from V and 0 bases from J, leaving 9 bases between.

The chain uses TRBV4-1 and TRBJ2-7; unclear D gene. CDR1 and CDR2 from the germline V gene are MGHRA and YSYEKL. V was clipped by 0 bases and J by 3 bases, with 18 bases between them. CDR3 length: 17 residues. The CDR3 region has the DNA TGCGCCAGCAGCCAAGATTGGTTGCAGGCCCATCTCTACGAGCAGTACTTC. Its translation: CASSQDWLQAHLYEQYF.

CDR3 DNA: TGTGCCAGCAGCTTATACTCCTCCCCCTCCTACAATGAGCAGTTCTTC. It yields the protein CASSLYSSPSYNEQFF. The chain employs TRBV7-3 and TRBJ2-1; D gene unclear. With 2 bases removed from V and 0 bases from J, the gap between germline ends came to 11 bases. The CDR3 has 16 residues. Germline CDR1 SGHTA, CDR2 FQGTGA.

This clonotype came up many times. The CDR3 coding sequence is TGTGCCAGCAGTGCTAACCCGGGACAGGGATTCTGGGCCTCCTACAATGAGCAGTTCTTC. Amino acids: CASSANPGQGFWASYNEQFF. V usage is TRBV25-1 and J usage is TRBJ2-1; TRBD1 matches at 9 bases. In germline, CDR1 is MGHDK, CDR2 SYGVNS. Germline trimming cut 4 bases from V and 0 bases from J; bases unmatched to any gene: 16. The CDR3 consists of 20 residues.

At least ten counts were recorded for this clonotype. The V gene is TRBV7-9, the J gene TRBJ1-6, with unresolved D. Trimming pared 5 bases from V and 14 bases from J, leaving 13 bases between. The CDR3 length is 12 residues. Per germline, CDR1 SEHNR and CDR2 FQNEAQ (reference sequence). CDR3 sequence reads: CASSQSVRSLHF. Written as DNA, the CDR3 is TGTGCCAGCAGCCAAAGCGTAAGGTCCCTCCACTTT. Drawing the rest from reference TRBV7-9 and TRBJ1-6, the complete variable domain is DTGVSQNPRHKITKRGQNVTFRCDPISEHNRLYWYRQTLGQGPEFLTYFQNEAQLEKSRLLSDRFSAERPKGSFSTLEIQRTEQGDSAMYLCASSQSVRSLHFGNGTRLTVT.

This clonotype turned up a few times. This chain links TRBV5-1 with TRBJ2-3; 10 bases line up with TRBD2. The trim removed 4 bases at V and 0 bases at J, leaving 5 bases unmatched. In germline, CDR1 is SGHRS, CDR2 YFSETQ. This CDR3 is 16 amino acids long. CDR3 region: CASSTSLAGSTDTQYF. For the CDR3, the DNA is TGCGCCAGCAGCACCTCACTAGCGGGAAGCACAGATACGCAGTATTTT.

This clonotype was found many times. One end of the junction varies from germline; a read error may be responsible. This chain links TRBV12-3 or TRBV12-4 with TRBJ2-7; TRBD2 agrees at 8 bases. This CDR3 spans 14 amino acids. CDR3 loop: CASRLAGSSYEQYF. For the CDR3, the DNA is TGTGCCAGCAGGTTAGCGGGAAGCTCCTACGAGCAGTACTTC.

This clonotype was detected ten times or more. The rearrangement uses TRBV20-1 and TRBJ1-2; possibly TRBD1 for D (6 bases). This CDR3 has 15 residues. Trimming took off 2 bases at V and 0 bases at J, with 13 bases between the two ends. Looked up from germline, CDR1 is DFQATT and CDR2 is SNEGSKA (reference sequence). CDR3 coding DNA: TGCAGTGCTAGACCTACAGGGAGAGCTAACTATGGCTACACCTTC. This encodes CSARPTGRANYGYTF.

This clonotype appeared many times. This chain connects TRBV4-3 to TRBJ2-3; D gene unclear. The CDR3 totals 16 residues. CDR1 is LGHNA, CDR2 YSLEER, per germline. V was cut by 0 bases and J by 0 bases, with 10 bases left in between. In nucleotides, the CDR3 is TGCGCCAGCAGCCAAGATCAGCAGTATAGCACAGATACGCAGTATTTT. Translation gives CASSQDQQYSTDTQYF.

The chain couples TRBV6-1 to TRBJ2-3; 13 bases are a match to TRBD2. CDR1 MNHNS and CDR2 SASEGT come from the germline V gene. The CDR3 runs to 18 residues. J was trimmed by 1 base and V by 7 bases; bases with no gene match: 11. This CDR3 is CASKVLAGGPGGTDTQYF. CDR3 nucleotides: TGTGCCAGCAAAGTACTAGCGGGAGGGCCCGGTGGCACAGATACGCAGTATTTT.

Concerning this clonotype: A read error may explain this, as a much larger clone is one base away. V is TRBV11-1 and J is TRBJ2-6; D unresolved. Between the trimmed V and J ends, which lost 6 bases and 0 bases, there was a span of 9 bases. In germline, CDR1 is SGHAT, CDR2 FQDESV (reference sequence). The CDR3 spans 15 residues. DNA for the CDR3: TGTGCCAGCAGTCGAGGTCGCTCTGGGGCCAACGTCCTGACTTTC. Translated: CASSRGRSGANVLTF.